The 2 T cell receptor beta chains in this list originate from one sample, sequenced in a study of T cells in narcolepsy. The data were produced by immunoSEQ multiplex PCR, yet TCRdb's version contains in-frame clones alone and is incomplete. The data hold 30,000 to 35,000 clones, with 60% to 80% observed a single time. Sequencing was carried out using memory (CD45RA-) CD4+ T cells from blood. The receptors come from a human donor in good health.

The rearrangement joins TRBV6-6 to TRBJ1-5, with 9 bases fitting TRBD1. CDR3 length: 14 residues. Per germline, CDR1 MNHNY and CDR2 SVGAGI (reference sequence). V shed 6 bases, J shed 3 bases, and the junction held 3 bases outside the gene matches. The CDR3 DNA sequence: TGTGCCAGCAGCCGGACAGGGGACAATCAGCCCCAGCATTTT. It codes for CASSRTGDNQPQHF.

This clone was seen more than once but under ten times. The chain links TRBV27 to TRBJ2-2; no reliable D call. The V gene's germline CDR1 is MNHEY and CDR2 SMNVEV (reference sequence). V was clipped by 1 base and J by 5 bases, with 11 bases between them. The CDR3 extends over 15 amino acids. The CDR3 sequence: CASSLYPSRTGELFF. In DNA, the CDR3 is TGTGCCAGCAGTTTATATCCGTCCCGGACCGGGGAGCTGTTTTTT.